One and the same sample provided the 2 T cell receptor beta chains below, sequenced in a study of control samples from healthy donors and cancer patients. Sequencing was performed with immunoSEQ multiplex PCR; in TCRdb, only in-frame clones are kept and a portion is missing. The sample shows approximately 84,000 clones, roughly 91% of them seen only once. Specimen: blood. These receptor sequences come from a man in his thirties or forties in good health.

The gene calls are TRBV7-9 and TRBJ2-7, with a weak D call TRBD1 (8 bases). The CDR3 runs 15 residues. The germline CDR1 and CDR2 sequences are SEHNR and FQNEAQ (reference sequence). The V end was cut by 7 bases, the J end by 5 bases, with 21 bases between. As DNA, the CDR3 is TGTGCCAGCACCTCTCAAAACACAGGGGGGGACGAGCAGTACTTC. Protein sequence: CASTSQNTGGDEQYF.

This clone was recorded once. The chain links TRBV6-5 to TRBJ2-7, with 10 nucleotides matching TRBD2. This CDR3 region has 15 residues. After removal of 7 bases from V and 0 bases from J, the junction contained 6 bases not matched to a gene. The germline gives CDR1 MNHEY, CDR2 SVGAGI. CDR3 residues: CASISIAGGSYEQYF. CDR3 coding DNA: TGTGCCAGCATCTCAATAGCGGGAGGCTCCTACGAGCAGTACTTC.